This T cell receptor beta chain was recovered during a study of shared clonotypes between healthy human individuals. Study-level findings and limits: Shared across four donors were approximately 5% of the naive CD4 clonotypes. Compared with memory subsets, naive subsets generally had larger estimated richness. Clonotype sharing among the donors was expected to vary with sequencing depth.

The CDR3 is 12 amino acids. Per the germline V gene, CDR1 is ENHRY and CDR2 is SYGVKD. The repertoire was sequenced with immunoSEQ multiplex PCR; TCRdb's copy has only in-frame clones and lacks some. The data show some 550,000 clones, almost 97% seen once. Turning to this clone: Antigen specificity is unknown.

Sequencing was carried out using naive CD4+ T cells sorted from blood. As for subset: CD45RA+ positively selected. This sequence joins TRBV10-3 and TRBJ2-5, with D possibly being TRBD1 or TRBD2 (5 bases each). The J call could be wrong; TRBJ2-7 is a better fit for the DNA end. The sequence came from a woman in her thirties in good health. CDR3 sequence: CATSGPVYEQYF. CDR3 coding DNA: TGTGCCACCTCGGGACCAGTCTACGAGCAGTACTTC.